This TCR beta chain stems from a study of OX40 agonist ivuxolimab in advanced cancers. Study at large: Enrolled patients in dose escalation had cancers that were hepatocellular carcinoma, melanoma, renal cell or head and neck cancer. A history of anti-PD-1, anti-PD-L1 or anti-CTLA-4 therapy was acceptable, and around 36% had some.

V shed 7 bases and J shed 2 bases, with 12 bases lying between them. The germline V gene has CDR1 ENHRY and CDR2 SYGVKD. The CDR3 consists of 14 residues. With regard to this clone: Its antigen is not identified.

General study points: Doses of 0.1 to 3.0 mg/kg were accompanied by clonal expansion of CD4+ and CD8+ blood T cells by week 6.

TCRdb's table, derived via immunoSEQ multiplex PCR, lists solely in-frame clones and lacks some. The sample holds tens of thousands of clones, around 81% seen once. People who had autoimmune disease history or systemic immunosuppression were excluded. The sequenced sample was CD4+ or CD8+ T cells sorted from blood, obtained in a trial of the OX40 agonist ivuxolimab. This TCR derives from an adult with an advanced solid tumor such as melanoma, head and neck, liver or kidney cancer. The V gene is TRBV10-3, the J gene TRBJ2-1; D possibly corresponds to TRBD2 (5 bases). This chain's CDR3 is CAIMGELAYNEQFF. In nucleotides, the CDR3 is TGTGCCATCATGGGAGAATTGGCCTACAATGAGCAGTTCTTC.